Listed here are 7 T cell receptor beta chains from one sample, sequenced in a study of blood T cells in healthy people across ages. With a J-beta primer mix and a sample-barcoded 5' primer, a second PCR ran about 7 to 12 cycles. TCRdb reprocessed the 5' RACE reads with MiXCR, giving one entry per CDR3 protein. The sample yields around 1,900,000 distinct CDR3 sequences, 39% seen once. Source material: blood. Receptors originate from a human donor in good health.

The chain has TRBV9 and TRBJ2-2; TRBD2 matches 9 bases. This CDR3 spans 15 amino acids. Germline assignment: CDR1 SGDLS and CDR2 YYNGEE. Trimming at V came to 4 bases and at J to 4 bases, leaving 5 bases not matched to a gene. CDR3 nucleotide sequence: TGTGCCAGCAGCCGCGGGGGGGCGAGCACCGGGGAGCTGTTTTTT. Its protein is CASSRGGASTGELFF.

This clonotype was recorded at least ten times. The chain combines TRBV28 with TRBJ2-4, with TRBD2 matching over 13 bases. The CDR3 contains 17 residues. V lost 6 bases and J lost 6; bases outside the gene matches: 11. In germline, CDR1 is MDHEN, CDR2 SYDVKM. This CDR3 is CASSPLLAGGPGNIQYF. DNA for the CDR3: TGTGCCAGCAGCCCCCTACTAGCGGGGGGGCCTGGAAACATTCAGTACTTC.

Points on this clonotype: At one end, the junction sequence differs from germline, possibly due to a read error. The CDR3, as DNA: TGCGCTAGTGCCTTAACCCCCCCAGGAGGTAGGGGCTACACCTTC. Its translation is CASALTPPGGRGYTF. V and J are TRBV12-5 and TRBJ1-2; D remains ambiguous. The CDR3 is 15 residues long. Germline V CDR1 and CDR2: LGHNT, FRNRAP.

The genes are TRBV5-1 and TRBJ2-2; TRBD1 matches 7 bases. With V trimmed by 0 bases and J by 5 bases, 7 bases remained unmatched. Germline V gene lookup returns CDR1 SGHRS and CDR2 YFSETQ. The CDR3 runs 16 residues. CDR3 sequence: CASSLGQGERTGELFF. CDR3 DNA sequence: TGCGCCAGCAGCTTGGGACAGGGCGAAAGAACCGGGGAGCTGTTTTTT.

This chain uses TRBV11-2 with TRBJ1-1, with D perhaps TRBD1 (5 bases). The germline gives CDR1 SGHAT, CDR2 FQNNGV. CDR3 length: 12 residues. Trimming removed 5 bases at V and 7 bases at J, with 11 bases between. The CDR3 DNA reads TGTGCCAGCAGCAGAAGGGGTAATGAAGCTTTCTTT. Its protein product is CASSRRGNEAFF.

The rearrangement joins TRBV5-1 to TRBJ2-7; no firm D call. V dropped 0 bases and J dropped 3 bases, with 7 bases sitting between them. Germline values: CDR1 SGHRS, CDR2 YFSETQ. The CDR3 loop spans 13 amino acids. CDR3 region: CASSLDFLYEQYF. Here the CDR3 DNA reads TGCGCCAGCAGCTTGGATTTCCTCTACGAGCAGTACTTC.

This clonotype was found many times. This rearrangement joins TRBV27 to TRBJ2-7; maybe TRBD1 (6 bases). CDR3 length: 14 residues. The germline V and J ends were trimmed by 4 bases and 2 bases, with 12 bases remaining between them. Germline V gene lookup returns CDR1 MNHEY and CDR2 SMNVEV (reference sequence). CDR3 DNA: TGTGCCAGCAGTTCAACCGACAGGCCCTACGAGCAGTACTTC. This gives the protein CASSSTDRPYEQYF.